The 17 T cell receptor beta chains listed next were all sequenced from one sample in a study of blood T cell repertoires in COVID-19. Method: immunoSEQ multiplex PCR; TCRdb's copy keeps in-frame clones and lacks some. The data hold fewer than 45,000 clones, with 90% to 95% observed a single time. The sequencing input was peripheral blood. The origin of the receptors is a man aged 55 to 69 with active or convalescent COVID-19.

This CDR3 is CASSPLRTSGRRSYNEQFF. CDR3 coding DNA: TGTGCCAGCAGCCCCCTCCGGACTAGCGGGAGGCGCTCCTACAATGAGCAGTTCTTC. This chain joins TRBV7-9 and TRBJ2-1; the match to TRBD2 covers 14 bases. V lost 5 bases to trimming and J lost 0 bases; unmatched junction nucleotides: 9. Germline lookup yields CDR1 SEHNR and CDR2 FQNEAQ (reference sequence). The CDR3 sequence is 19 residues long.

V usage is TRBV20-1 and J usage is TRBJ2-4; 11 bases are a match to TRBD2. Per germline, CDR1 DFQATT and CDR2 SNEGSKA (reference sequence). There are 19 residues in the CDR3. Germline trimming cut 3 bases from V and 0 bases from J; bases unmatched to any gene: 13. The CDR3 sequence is CSASRLAGGGSIAKNIQYF. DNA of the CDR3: TGCAGTGCTAGTCGGCTAGCGGGAGGCGGATCAATAGCCAAAAACATTCAGTACTTC.

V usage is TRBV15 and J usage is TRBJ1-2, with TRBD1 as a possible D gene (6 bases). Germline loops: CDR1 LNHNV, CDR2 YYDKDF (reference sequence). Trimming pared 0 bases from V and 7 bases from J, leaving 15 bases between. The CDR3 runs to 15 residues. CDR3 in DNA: TGTGCCACCAGCAGAGATTATTCCCTGGGGGCTGGCTACACCTTC. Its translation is CATSRDYSLGAGYTF.

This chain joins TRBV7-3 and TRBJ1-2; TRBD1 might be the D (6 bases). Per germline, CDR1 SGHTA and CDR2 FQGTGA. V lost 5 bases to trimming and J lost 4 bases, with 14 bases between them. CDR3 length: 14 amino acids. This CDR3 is CASSASGTLYGYTF. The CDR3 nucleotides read TGTGCCAGCAGCGCATCCGGGACACTCTATGGCTACACCTTC.

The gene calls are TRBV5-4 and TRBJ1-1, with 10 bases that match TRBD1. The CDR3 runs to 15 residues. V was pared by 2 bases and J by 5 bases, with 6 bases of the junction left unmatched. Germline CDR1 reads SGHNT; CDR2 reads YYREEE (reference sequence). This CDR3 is CASSFLDRGLTEAFF. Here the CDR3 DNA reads TGTGCCAGCAGCTTCTTAGACAGGGGGCTTACTGAAGCTTTCTTT.

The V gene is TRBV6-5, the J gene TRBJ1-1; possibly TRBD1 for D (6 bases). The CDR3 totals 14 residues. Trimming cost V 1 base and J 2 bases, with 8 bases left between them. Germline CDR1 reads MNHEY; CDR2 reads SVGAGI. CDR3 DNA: TGTGCCAGCAGTTACTTGACAGGTAACACTGAAGCTTTCTTT. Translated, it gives CASSYLTGNTEAFF.

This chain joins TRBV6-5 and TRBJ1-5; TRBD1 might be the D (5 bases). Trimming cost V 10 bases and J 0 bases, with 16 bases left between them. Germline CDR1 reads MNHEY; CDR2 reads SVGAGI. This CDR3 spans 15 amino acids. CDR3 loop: CATTPGGNSNQPQHF. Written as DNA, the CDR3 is TGTGCCACCACTCCGGGGGGGAATAGCAATCAGCCCCAGCATTTT.

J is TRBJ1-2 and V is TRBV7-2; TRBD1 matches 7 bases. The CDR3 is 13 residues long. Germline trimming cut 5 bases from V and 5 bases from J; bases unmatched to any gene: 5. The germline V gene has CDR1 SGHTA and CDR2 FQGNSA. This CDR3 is CASSMGQLYGYTF. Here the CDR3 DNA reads TGTGCCAGCAGCATGGGACAGCTTTATGGCTACACCTTC. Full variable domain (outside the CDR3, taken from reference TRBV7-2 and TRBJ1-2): GAGVSQSPSNKVTEKGKDVELRCDPISGHTALYWYRQSLGQGLEFLIYFQGNSAPDKSGLPSDRFSAERTGGSVSTLTIQRTQQEDSAVYLCASSMGQLYGYTFGSGTRLTVV.

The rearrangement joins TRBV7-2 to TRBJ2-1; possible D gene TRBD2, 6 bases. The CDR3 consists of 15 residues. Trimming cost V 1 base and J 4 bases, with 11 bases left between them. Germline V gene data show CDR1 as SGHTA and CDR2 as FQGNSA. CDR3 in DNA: TGTGCCAGCAGCTTAGTAGGAGGGTTTTACAATGAGCAGTTCTTC. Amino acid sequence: CASSLVGGFYNEQFF.

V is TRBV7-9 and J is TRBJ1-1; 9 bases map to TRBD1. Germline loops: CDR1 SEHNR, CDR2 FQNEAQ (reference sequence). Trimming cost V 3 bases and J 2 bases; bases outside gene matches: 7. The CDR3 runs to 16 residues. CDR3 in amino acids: CASSLNPGQGNTEAFF. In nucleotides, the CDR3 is TGTGCCAGCAGCTTGAACCCGGGACAGGGTAACACTGAAGCTTTCTTT.

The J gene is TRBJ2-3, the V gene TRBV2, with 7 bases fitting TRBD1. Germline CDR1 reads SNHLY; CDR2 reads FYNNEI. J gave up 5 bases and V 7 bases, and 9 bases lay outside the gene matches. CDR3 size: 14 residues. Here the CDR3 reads CASTYRGSIDTQYF. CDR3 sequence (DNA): TGTGCCAGCACCTACAGGGGTTCAATAGATACGCAGTATTTT.

CDR3 in amino acids: CASSSHTGDQSPQHF. The CDR3 DNA sequence: TGTGCCAGCTCATCCCATACAGGGGACCAATCGCCCCAGCATTTT. The chain is built from TRBV18 and TRBJ1-5; TRBD1 aligns across 7 bases. The length of the CDR3 is 15 residues. CDR1 is KGHSH, CDR2 LQKENI, per germline. With 5 bases clipped from V and 9 bases from J, the junction kept 13 bases outside the gene matches.

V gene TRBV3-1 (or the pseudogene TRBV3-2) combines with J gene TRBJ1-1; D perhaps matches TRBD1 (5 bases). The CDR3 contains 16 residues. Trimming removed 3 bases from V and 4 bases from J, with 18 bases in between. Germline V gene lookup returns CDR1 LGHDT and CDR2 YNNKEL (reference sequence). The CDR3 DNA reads TGTGCCAGCAGCCATCTAGGAGCAGGGATAGGCACTGAAGCTTTCTTT. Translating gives CASSHLGAGIGTEAFF.

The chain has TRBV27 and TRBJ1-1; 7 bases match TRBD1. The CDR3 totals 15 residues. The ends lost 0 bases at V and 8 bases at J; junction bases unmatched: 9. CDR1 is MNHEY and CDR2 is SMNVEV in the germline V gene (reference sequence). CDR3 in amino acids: CASSLSYPDRDEAFF. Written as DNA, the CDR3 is TGTGCCAGCAGTTTATCATATCCCGACAGGGACGAAGCTTTCTTT.

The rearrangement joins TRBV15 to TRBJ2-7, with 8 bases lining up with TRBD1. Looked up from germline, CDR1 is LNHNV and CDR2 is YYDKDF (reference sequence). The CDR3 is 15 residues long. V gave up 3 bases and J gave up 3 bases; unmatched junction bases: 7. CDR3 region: CATSRDRVGLYEQYF. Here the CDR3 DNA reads TGTGCCACCAGCAGGGACAGGGTTGGGCTCTACGAGCAGTACTTC.

Here the CDR3 reads CASLEGRHNEQFF. The CDR3 DNA reads TGTGCCAGCCTAGAGGGTAGGCACAATGAGCAGTTCTTC. The chain links TRBV6-5 to TRBJ2-1; D might be TRBD2 (5 bases). Trimming took 8 bases from V and 5 from J, leaving 13 bases between them. This CDR3 is 13 amino acids long. CDR1 is MNHEY and CDR2 is SVGAGI in the germline V gene.

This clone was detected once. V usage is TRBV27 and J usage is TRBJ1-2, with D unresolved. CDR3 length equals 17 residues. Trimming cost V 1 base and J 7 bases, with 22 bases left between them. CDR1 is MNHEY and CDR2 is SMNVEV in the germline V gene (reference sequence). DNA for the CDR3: TGTGCCAGCAGTTTATTAAAAGCTTCGGGAGATAGACGTGGCTACACCTTC. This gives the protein CASSLLKASGDRRGYTF.